One TCR beta chain is described in this entry. Its antigen remains unknown. Amplification of TCR beta used genomic DNA extracted from peripheral blood. The record originates from a study of T cell repertoires in aging, cancer and after chemotherapy. Study findings and constraints: Age-matched healthy donors had significantly more diverse, less clonal blood TCR repertoires than untreated cancer patients.

Rearranged V-D-J TRB sequences were amplified with a mixed TRB-A/B primer pool. TCRdb redid the calling of the multiplex PCR reads with MiXCR, one entry per CDR3 protein. The sample has some 2,500 distinct CDR3 sequences, less than 25% seen once. Per the germline V gene, CDR1 is LNHDA and CDR2 is SQIVND (reference sequence). Trimming cost V 8 bases and J 7 bases; bases outside gene matches: 9. The CDR3 has 13 residues. This TCR was sampled from a human donor with a solid tumor. The chain recombines TRBV19 with TRBJ2-5, with TRBD1 identical over 8 bases. Source material: blood. This chain's CDR3 is CASGNRGYVTQYF. CDR3 coding DNA: TGTGCCAGTGGGAACAGGGGGTATGTGACCCAGTACTTC.